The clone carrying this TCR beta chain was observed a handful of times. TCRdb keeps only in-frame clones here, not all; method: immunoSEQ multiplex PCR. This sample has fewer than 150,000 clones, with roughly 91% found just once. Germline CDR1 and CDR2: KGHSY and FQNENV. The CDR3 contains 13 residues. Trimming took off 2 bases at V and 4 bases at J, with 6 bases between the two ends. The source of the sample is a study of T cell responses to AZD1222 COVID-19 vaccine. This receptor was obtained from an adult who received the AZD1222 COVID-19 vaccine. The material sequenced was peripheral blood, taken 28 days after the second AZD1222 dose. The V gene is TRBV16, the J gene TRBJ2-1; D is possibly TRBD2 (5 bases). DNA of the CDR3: TGTGCCAGCAGCCAACGAGGGTACAATGAGCAGTTCTTC. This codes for CASSQRGYNEQFF.